Each of the 5 T cell receptor beta chains below was sequenced from the same sample in a study of patients and donors after allogeneic stem cell transplantation. TCRdb re-derived calls from the RT-PCR reads in MiXCR, one entry per CDR3 protein. Of under 200,000 distinct CDR3 sequences listed, more than 20% were seen once; the top ten hold about 25%. The sample was blood, either unsorted or a sorted T cell fraction (not recorded which). These receptors all come from a human donor who was either an allogeneic HSCT recipient or a stem cell or donor lymphocyte infusion donor (not recorded which). It is not recorded whose cells these are; they may come from a transplant donor.

This chain connects TRBV5-1 to TRBJ2-7; the D is unclear. The CDR3 extends over 11 amino acids. Germline lookup yields CDR1 SGHRS and CDR2 YFSETQ. V was trimmed by 0 bases and J by 5 bases, leaving 3 bases between them. CDR3 DNA sequence: TGCGCCAGCAGCTTGGTTGACGAGCAGTACTTC. This codes for CASSLVDEQYF.

V is TRBV6-2 or TRBV6-3 and J is TRBJ2-1; TRBD2 matches at 11 bases. Losses at the gene ends were 6 bases for V and 5 bases for J; bases not matched to a gene: 9. Germline CDR1 is MNHEY and CDR2 is SVGEGT. The CDR3 sequence is 16 residues long. This chain's CDR3 is CASSNLGTSGNNEQFF. CDR3 bases: TGTGCCAGCAGCAACCTAGGGACTAGCGGAAACAATGAGCAGTTCTTC.

The chain has TRBV7-2 and TRBJ2-1, with 7 positions matching TRBD2. CDR3 size: 16 residues. V dropped 1 base and J dropped 2; count of bases not matched to a gene: 5. Germline CDR1 and CDR2: SGHTA and FQGNSA. As DNA, the CDR3 is TGTGCCAGCAGCTTAGTTGGCGGGAGCCCCTACAATGAGCAGTTCTTC. Its translation: CASSLVGGSPYNEQFF.

This clonotype was counted between two and nine times. The chain uses TRBV27 and TRBJ2-7; D gene uncertain. The CDR3 has 14 amino acids. V shed 5 bases and J shed 2 bases, with 13 bases lying between them. Germline lookup yields CDR1 MNHEY and CDR2 SMNVEV (reference sequence). CDR3 DNA sequence: TGTGCCAGCAGTCCCAGTCCCCGGGCCTACGAGCAGTACTTC. Amino acids: CASSPSPRAYEQYF.

This clonotype was observed once. The chain recombines TRBV11-3 with TRBJ2-1, with D perhaps TRBD2 (5 bases). Trimming removed 5 bases at V and 2 bases at J, with 13 bases between. Germline-derived CDR1 and CDR2 are SGHNT and YENEEA. There are 15 residues in the CDR3. The CDR3 reads CASSLAAWTYNEQFF. The CDR3 nucleotides read TGTGCCAGCAGCCTAGCAGCTTGGACCTACAATGAGCAGTTCTTC. Based on the CDR3 plus reference TRBV11-3 and TRBJ2-1, the full variable domain is EAGVVQSPRYKIIEKKQPVAFWCNPISGHNTLYWYLQNLGQGPELLIRYENEEAVDDSQLPKDRFSAERLKGVDSTLKIQPAELGDSAVYLCASSLAAWTYNEQFFGPGTRLTVL.